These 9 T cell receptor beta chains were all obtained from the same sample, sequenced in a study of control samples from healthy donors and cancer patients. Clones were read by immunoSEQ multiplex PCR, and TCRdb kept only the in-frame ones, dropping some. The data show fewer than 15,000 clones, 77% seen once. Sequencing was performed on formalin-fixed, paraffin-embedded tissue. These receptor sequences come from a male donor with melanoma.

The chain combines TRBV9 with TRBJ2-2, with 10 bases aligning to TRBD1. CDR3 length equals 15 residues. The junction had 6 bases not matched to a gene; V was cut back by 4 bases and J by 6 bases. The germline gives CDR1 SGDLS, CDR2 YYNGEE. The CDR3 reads CASSPWTGGSGELFF. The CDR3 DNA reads TGTGCCAGCAGCCCGTGGACAGGGGGGTCCGGGGAGCTGTTTTTT. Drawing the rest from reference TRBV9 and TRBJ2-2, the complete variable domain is DSGVTQTPKHLITATGQRVTLRCSPRSGDLSVYWYQQSLDQGLQFLIQYYNGEERAKGNILERFSAQQFPDLHSELNLSSLELGDSALYFCASSPWTGGSGELFFGEGSRLTVL.

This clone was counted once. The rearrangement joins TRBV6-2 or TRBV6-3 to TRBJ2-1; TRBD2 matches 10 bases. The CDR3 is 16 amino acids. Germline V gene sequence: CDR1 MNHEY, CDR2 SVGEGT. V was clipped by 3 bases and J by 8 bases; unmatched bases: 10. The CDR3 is CASSYGWASGGYEQFF. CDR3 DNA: TGTGCCAGCAGTTATGGGTGGGCTAGCGGGGGATATGAGCAGTTCTTC.

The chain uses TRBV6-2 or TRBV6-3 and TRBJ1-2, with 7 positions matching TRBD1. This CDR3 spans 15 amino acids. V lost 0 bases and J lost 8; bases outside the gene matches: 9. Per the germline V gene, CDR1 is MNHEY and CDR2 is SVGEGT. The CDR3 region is CASSYSRRGHGGYTF. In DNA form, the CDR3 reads TGTGCCAGCAGTTACTCGAGGAGGGGGCATGGAGGCTACACCTTC.

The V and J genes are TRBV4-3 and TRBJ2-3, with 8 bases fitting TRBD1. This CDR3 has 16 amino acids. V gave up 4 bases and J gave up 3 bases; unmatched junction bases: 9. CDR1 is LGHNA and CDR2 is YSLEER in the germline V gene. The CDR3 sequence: CASSLRPQGATDTQYF. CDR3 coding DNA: TGCGCCAGCAGCCTCCGTCCTCAGGGGGCGACAGATACGCAGTATTTT.

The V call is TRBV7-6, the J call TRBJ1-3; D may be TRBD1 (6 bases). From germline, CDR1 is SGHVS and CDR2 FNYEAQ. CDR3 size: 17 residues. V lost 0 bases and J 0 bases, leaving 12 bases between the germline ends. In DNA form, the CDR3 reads TGTGCCAGCAGCTTAGCTCCGGGACATCCCTCTGGAAACACCATATATTTT. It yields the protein CASSLAPGHPSGNTIYF.

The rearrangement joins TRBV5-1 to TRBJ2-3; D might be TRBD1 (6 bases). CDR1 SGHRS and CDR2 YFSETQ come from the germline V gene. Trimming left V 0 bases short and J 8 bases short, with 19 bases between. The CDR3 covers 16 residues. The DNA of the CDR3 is TGCGCCAGCAGCTTGGTGGGGACACCCCCCGGAGGTACGCAGTATTTT. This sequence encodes CASSLVGTPPGGTQYF.

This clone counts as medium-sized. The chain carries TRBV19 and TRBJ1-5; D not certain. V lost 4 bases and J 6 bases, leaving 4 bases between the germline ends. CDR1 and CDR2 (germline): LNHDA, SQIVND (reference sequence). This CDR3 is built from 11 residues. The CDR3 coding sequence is TGTGCCAGTAGTAGTGGTCAGCCCCAGCATTTT. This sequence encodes CASSSGQPQHF.

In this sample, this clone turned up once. CDR3: CASSLGTGRTYEQYF. Here the CDR3 DNA reads TGTGCCAGCAGCCTAGGGACAGGAAGAACCTACGAGCAGTACTTC. The rearrangement joins TRBV9 to TRBJ2-7; 8 nucleotides match TRBD1. The CDR3 runs 15 residues. CDR1 and CDR2 from the germline V gene are SGDLS and YYNGEE. Losses at the gene ends were 4 bases for V and 2 bases for J; bases not matched to a gene: 8.

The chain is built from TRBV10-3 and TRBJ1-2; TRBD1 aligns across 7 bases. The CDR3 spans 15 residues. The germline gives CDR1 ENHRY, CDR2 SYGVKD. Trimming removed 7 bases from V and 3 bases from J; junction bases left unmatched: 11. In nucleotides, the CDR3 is TGTGCCATCAACAGACAGGGCCTCACGCACTATGGCTACACCTTC. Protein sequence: CAINRQGLTHYGYTF.